The rows below give T cell receptor beta chains drawn from one sample of a study of blood T cells in healthy people across ages. TCRdb independently ran MiXCR on the 5' RACE reads; one entry per CDR3 protein. Of hundreds of thousands of distinct CDR3 sequences in the sample, about half were seen once. The sequencing input was blood. Receptors were obtained from a woman aged 55 to 70 in good health. The CDR3 runs from the conserved cysteine through the conserved F or W. Each record gives: CDR3 protein, CDR3 DNA, clone size, D gene, V gene, J gene. D genes are given only for firm matches. Size values are once, few and many counts, or a class for expanded clones, and some rows have none.

CDR3: CAWNSGIYGYTF; DNA: TGTGCCTGGAACTCGGGGATCTATGGCTACACCTTC; size: once; D: -; V: TRBV30; J: TRBJ1-2
CDR3: CASSPLRGDTQYF; DNA: TGTGCCAGCAGTCCTCTGCGGGGAGATACGCAGTATTTT; size: -; D: -; V: TRBV7-6; J: TRBJ2-3
CDR3: CATTRGGREGYTF; DNA: TGTGCCACTACACGCGGGGGAAGAGAAGGCTACACCTTC; size: -; D: -; V: TRBV15; J: TRBJ1-2
CDR3: CASRAGTSGETQYF; DNA: TGTGCCAGCAGGGCTGGGACTAGCGGAGAGACCCAGTACTTC; size: -; D: TRBD2; V: TRBV2; J: TRBJ2-5
CDR3: CASSLAETGGGEQYF; DNA: TGTGCCAGCAGCTTGGCAGAGACAGGGGGCGGGGAGCAGTACTTC; size: many; D: TRBD1; V: TRBV7-8; J: TRBJ2-5
CDR3: CASRINEKLFF; DNA: TGTGCCAGCAGGATAAATGAAAAACTGTTTTTT; size: many; D: -; V: TRBV2; J: TRBJ1-4
CDR3: CATSDPTDYGYTF; DNA: TGTGCCACCAGTGACCCGACGGACTATGGCTACACCTTC; size: -; D: -; V: TRBV24-1; J: TRBJ1-2
CDR3: CASSLSTDFSYNEQFF; DNA: TGTGCCAGCAGTTTATCGACGGATTTCTCCTACAATGAGCAGTTCTTC; size: -; D: -; V: TRBV28; J: TRBJ2-1
CDR3: CSVEDRRGLAGFTDTQYF; DNA: TGCAGCGTTGAAGACCGAAGGGGACTAGCGGGGTTCACAGATACGCAGTATTTT; size: -; D: TRBD2; V: TRBV29-1; J: TRBJ2-3
CDR3: CASSHARYEQYF; DNA: TGTGCCAGCAGCCACGCCCGCTACGAGCAGTACTTC; size: few; D: -; V: TRBV6-2/TRBV6-3; J: TRBJ2-7
CDR3: CATSRRTGVSNQPQHF; DNA: TGTGCCACCAGCAGGAGGACAGGGGTTAGCAATCAGCCCCAGCATTTT; size: -; D: TRBD1; V: TRBV15; J: TRBJ1-5
CDR3: CSARDPRAGGTEAFF; DNA: TGCAGTGCTAGAGACCCGCGAGCAGGGGGCACTGAAGCTTTCTTT; size: -; D: TRBD1; V: TRBV20-1; J: TRBJ1-1
CDR3: CASSLAEGAIDTF; DNA: TGTGCCAGCAGTTTAGCGGAGGGGGCGATCGACACCTTC; size: -; D: TRBD1; V: TRBV12-3/TRBV12-4; J: TRBJ1-2
CDR3: CASSVSWTVTYEQYF; DNA: TGTGCCAGCAGCGTATCCTGGACAGTAACCTACGAGCAGTACTTC; size: -; D: -; V: TRBV9; J: TRBJ2-7
CDR3: CASQGPLDAEQYF; DNA: TGTGCCAGCCAAGGGCCGTTGGACGCGGAGCAGTACTTC; size: few; D: -; V: TRBV14; J: TRBJ2-7
CDR3: CASSPTRYTQYF; DNA: TGTGCCAGCAGCCCGACCCGATATACGCAGTATTTT; size: -; D: -; V: TRBV7-2; J: TRBJ2-3
CDR3: CAISDSGQVNTGELFF; DNA: TGTGCCATCAGTGATTCCGGACAGGTGAACACCGGGGAGCTGTTTTTT; size: few; D: TRBD1; V: TRBV10-3; J: TRBJ2-2
CDR3: CATSRDPQGPNYGYTF; DNA: TGTGCCACCAGCAGAGATCCCCAGGGGCCCAACTATGGCTACACCTTC; size: -; D: -; V: TRBV15; J: TRBJ1-2
CDR3: CASSLLAGPLVLEQYF; DNA: TGTGCCAGCAGCCTTCTAGCGGGACCGTTGGTGCTCGAGCAGTACTTC; size: -; D: TRBD2; V: TRBV7-2; J: TRBJ2-7
CDR3: CASSPGTPYEQYF; DNA: TGTGCCAGCAGCCCCGGGACACCCTACGAGCAGTACTTC; size: few; D: -; V: TRBV6-6; J: TRBJ2-7
CDR3: CASGLVGGPIYEQYF; DNA: TGTGCCAGCGGCTTAGTGGGAGGGCCTATCTACGAGCAGTACTTC; size: -; D: TRBD2; V: TRBV7-2; J: TRBJ2-7
CDR3: CATSRGTGGYQETQFF; DNA: TGTGCCACCAGCAGAGGAACCGGGGGCTACCAAGAGACCCAGTTCTTC; size: few; D: -; V: TRBV15; J: TRBJ2-1
CDR3: CASSLQGGSNYGYTF; DNA: TGTGCCAGCAGCTTACAGGGTGGGAGTAACTATGGCTACACCTTC; size: once; D: -; V: TRBV7-2; J: TRBJ1-2
CDR3: CSARLVPDTQYF; DNA: TGCAGTGCTAGACTAGTCCCGGATACGCAGTATTTT; size: -; D: -; V: TRBV20-1; J: TRBJ2-3